Reported below is one TCR beta chain. Trimming cost V 2 bases and J 6 bases, with 13 bases left between them. The length of the CDR3 is 14 residues. Germline values: CDR1 SEHNR, CDR2 FQNEAQ (reference sequence). Produced via immunoSEQ multiplex PCR; TCRdb's table is partial and in-frame only. The repertoire holds under 140,000 clones, with over 85% as singletons. Collection of blood occurred at baseline, at cycle 4 day 1, and at cycle 7 day 1. The data were taken from a study of OX40 agonist ivuxolimab in advanced cancers. Looking at the study overall: Patients assigned to dose escalation were diagnosed with hepatocellular carcinoma, melanoma, renal cell or head and neck cancer.

The source of this sequence is an adult with an advanced solid tumor such as melanoma, head and neck, liver or kidney cancer. The chain has TRBV7-9 and TRBJ1-2; D gene ambiguous. Material: CD4+ or CD8+ T cells sorted from blood, obtained in a trial of the OX40 agonist ivuxolimab. The CDR3 loop is CASSLPNSENGYTF. The CDR3 nucleotides read TGTGCCAGCAGCTTACCGAACAGCGAGAATGGCTACACCTTC.